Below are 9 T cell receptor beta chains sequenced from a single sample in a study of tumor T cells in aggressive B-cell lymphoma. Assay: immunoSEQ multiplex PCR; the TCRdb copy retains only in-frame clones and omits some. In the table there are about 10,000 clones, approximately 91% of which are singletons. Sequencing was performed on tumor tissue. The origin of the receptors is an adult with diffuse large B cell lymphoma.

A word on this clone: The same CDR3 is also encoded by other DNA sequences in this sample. In nucleotides, the CDR3 is TGTGCCAGCAGGCCTGGGACTAGCGGGAGTGATGAGCAGTTCTTC. Translated: CASRPGTSGSDEQFF. The rearrangement links TRBV6-1 to TRBJ2-1, with 14 bases fitting TRBD2. This CDR3 has 15 residues. CDR1 MNHNS and CDR2 SASEGT come from the germline V gene. V shed 6 bases, J shed 8 bases, and the junction held 6 bases outside the gene matches.

Here the CDR3 reads CASSDSLAGDNEQFF. CDR3 nucleotides: TGTGCCAGCAGTGATTCGCTAGCGGGAGACAATGAGCAGTTCTTC. The chain carries TRBV6-4 and TRBJ2-1, with 10 bases matching TRBD2. The junction had 4 bases not matched to a gene; V was cut back by 3 bases and J by 5 bases. This CDR3 is 15 amino acids long. Looked up from germline, CDR1 is MRHNA and CDR2 is SNTAGT.

The CDR3 is CASSLPQTYEQYF. The CDR3 DNA sequence: TGTGCCAGCAGCTTACCACAGACCTACGAGCAGTACTTC. The rearrangement joins TRBV5-6 to TRBJ2-7, with D hard to call. From germline, CDR1 is SGHDT and CDR2 YYEEEE. V shed 2 bases and J shed 2 bases, with 8 bases lying between them. This CDR3 comprises 13 residues.

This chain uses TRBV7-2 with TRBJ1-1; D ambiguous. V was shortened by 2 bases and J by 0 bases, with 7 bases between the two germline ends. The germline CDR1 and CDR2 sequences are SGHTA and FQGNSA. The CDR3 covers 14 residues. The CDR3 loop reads CASSLLGLNTEAFF. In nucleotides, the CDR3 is TGTGCCAGCAGCTTACTCGGGTTGAACACTGAAGCTTTCTTT.

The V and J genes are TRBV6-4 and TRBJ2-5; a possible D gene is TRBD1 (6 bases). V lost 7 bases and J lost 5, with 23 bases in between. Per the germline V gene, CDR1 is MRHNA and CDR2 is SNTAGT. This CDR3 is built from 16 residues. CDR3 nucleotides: TGTGCCAGCAAAGTCTCTAAGGGGGTTCCTTTGGAGACCCAGTACTTC. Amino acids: CASKVSKGVPLETQYF.

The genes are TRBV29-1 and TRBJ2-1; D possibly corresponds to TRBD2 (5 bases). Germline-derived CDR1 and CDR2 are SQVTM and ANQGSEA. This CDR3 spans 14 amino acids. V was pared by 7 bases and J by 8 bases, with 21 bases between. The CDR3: CSGRTSLGSDEQFF. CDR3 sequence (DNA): TGCAGCGGCCGAACTAGTTTAGGCTCCGATGAGCAGTTCTTC.

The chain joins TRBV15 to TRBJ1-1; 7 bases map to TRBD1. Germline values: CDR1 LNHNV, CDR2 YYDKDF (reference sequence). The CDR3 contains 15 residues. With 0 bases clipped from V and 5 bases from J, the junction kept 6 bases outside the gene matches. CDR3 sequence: CATSRDYSGGTEAFF. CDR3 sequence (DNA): TGTGCCACCAGCAGAGATTATTCAGGGGGAACTGAAGCTTTCTTT.

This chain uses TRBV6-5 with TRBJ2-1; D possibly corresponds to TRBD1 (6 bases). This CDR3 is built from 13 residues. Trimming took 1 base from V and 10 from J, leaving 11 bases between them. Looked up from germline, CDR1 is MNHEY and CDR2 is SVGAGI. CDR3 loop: CASSYLTTGEQFF. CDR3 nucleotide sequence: TGTGCCAGCAGTTACTTGACAACAGGGGAGCAGTTCTTC.

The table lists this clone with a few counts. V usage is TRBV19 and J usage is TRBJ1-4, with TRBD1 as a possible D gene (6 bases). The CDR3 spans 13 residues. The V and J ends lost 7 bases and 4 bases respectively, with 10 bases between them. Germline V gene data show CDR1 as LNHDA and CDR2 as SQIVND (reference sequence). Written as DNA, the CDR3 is TGTGCCAGTAATGGACAGTTTAATGAAAAACTGTTTTTT. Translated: CASNGQFNEKLFF.